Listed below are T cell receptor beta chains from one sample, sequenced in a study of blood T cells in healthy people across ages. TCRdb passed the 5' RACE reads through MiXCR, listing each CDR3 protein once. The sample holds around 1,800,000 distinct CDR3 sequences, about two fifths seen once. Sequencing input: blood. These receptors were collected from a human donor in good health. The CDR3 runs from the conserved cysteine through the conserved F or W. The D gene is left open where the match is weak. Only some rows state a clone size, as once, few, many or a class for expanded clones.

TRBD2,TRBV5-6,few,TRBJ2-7,CASSLDPAGGLRIRSYEQYF
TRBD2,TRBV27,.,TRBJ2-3,CASSLSAGVFTDTQYF
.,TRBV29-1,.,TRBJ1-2,CSVLRGGNDYGYTF
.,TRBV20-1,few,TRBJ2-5,CSARSGTQETQYF
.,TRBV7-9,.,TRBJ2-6,CASSLDLGGANVLTF
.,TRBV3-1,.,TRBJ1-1,CASSQGAIGAFF
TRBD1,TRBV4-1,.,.,CASSPETTGGYEQYF
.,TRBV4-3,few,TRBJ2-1,CASSQEGGTNYNEQFF
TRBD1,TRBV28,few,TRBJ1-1,CASRRQGITEAFF
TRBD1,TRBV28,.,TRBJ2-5,CASTEGQSETQYF
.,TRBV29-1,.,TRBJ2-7,CSVDEEGSGYEQYF
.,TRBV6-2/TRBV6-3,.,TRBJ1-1,CASSRGAEGRNTEAFF
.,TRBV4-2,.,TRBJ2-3,CASSQDTSTDMQYF
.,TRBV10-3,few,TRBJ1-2,CAISESAVANSNYGYTF
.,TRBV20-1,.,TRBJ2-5,CSARDTGRETQYF
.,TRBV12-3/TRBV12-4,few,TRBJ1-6,CASSHLWGASAYPPLHF
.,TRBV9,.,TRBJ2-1,CANSVVTDNEQFF
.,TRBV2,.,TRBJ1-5,CASKRDSNQPQHF
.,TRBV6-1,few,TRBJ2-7,CASSWGRERGEQYF
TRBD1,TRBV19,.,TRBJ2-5,CASSMTGTGEVEGTQYF
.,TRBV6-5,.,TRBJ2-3,CASIGQPTDTQYF
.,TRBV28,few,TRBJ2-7,CASTPGGTGDTYEQYF
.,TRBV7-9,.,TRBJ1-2,CANSLATGYGYTF
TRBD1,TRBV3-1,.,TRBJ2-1,CASSQSVGTGGREQFF
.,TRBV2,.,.,CASSEYGTGAYEQYF
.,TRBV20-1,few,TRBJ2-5,CSARDLVAGVWETQYF